This T cell receptor (beta chain) comes out of a study of cytotoxic CD8 clonotypes in ibrutinib-treated CLL (dated by TCRdb to 2020 to 2022). About the full investigation: The cohort had about a dozen relapsed/refractory and roughly 14 treatment-naive patients; 17 were IGHV unmutated. Longitudinal samples were available for about 30% of the roughly 86 trial participants. Patients were still on ibrutinib when every remission and progressive disease sample was collected. Responses were partial in around 25 patients and complete in 2; after median approximately 69 months follow-up, about 14 stayed in remission and some twelve progressed. On average, each sample had roughly 230,000 productive templates and tens of thousands of productive rearrangements. The response samples were drawn at a median of roughly eleven months into treatment, with a range of about 6 to 40 months. Cryopreserved peripheral blood mononuclear cells were collected before treatment, at response, and at either disease progression or sustained remission. The paper's findings and limits, for the study overall: At ibrutinib response clonality went up, during sustained remission it held steady, and at progression it dropped back toward baseline. Baseline clonality was found to be higher than that of age-matched healthy donors and was strongly correlated with circulating CD8+ T-cell counts. Public clonotypes were rare and either contracted or stayed stable during treatment, and the rise in clonality at ibrutinib response reflected the expansion of private clonotypes. Lymph node repertoires were not examined, and the timing of sampling was not matched between patients in sustained remission and those whose disease progressed.

This clone was seen just once. It lacks a known antigen. No clone much larger than this one lies a single base away; base qualities are absent. On a MiSeq, deep resolution sequencing aimed for a depth between 1 in 1 million and 1 in 200,000 T cells, with each clonotype covered 10x on average. The immunoSEQ hsTCRB Kit was used to generate the TCR beta libraries. Concerning the study's data processing: The data were analyzed with ImmunoSEQ Analyzer and ImmunoSEQ Data Assistant, and V, D and J gene assignments followed IMGT definitions. Clonality, with values ranging from 0 to 1, was calculated as one minus the normalized Shannon entropy of productive rearrangement frequencies. Only overrepresented clonotypes making up at least 0.05% of each patient's repertoire were included in the public clonotype analysis. Repertoires from thirteen age-matched healthy donors in immuneACCESS were used as clonality controls. The clones in this table, taken by TCRdb from immuneACCESS, are in-frame only. Not every clone is retained; where verified, under half of the shortfall comes from an unresolved V gene, and the cause of the rest is unknown. V, J and clone size are those of that table, while D and trimming were read from the DNA. The sample table records 200,000 to 250,000 clones; roughly 65% of these occur just once. The top ten clonotypes cover roughly 5.9% of the sample.

The time point label here, explained by the study, means: 12 months on ibrutinib. For TCR beta library preparation, roughly 2.1 micrograms of genomic DNA was extracted from cryopreserved PBMCs. Longitudinal blood samples from CLL patients on ibrutinib monotherapy underwent high-throughput TCR beta sequencing. The patients were enrolled in a single-center, open-label phase 2 trial of ibrutinib monotherapy. The sample in question was PBMCs, obtained after 12 months of ibrutinib treatment. This TCR was sampled from a human donor with chronic lymphocytic leukemia.

The CDR3 reads CASSAWTAAKPYEQYF. The DNA reads as follows: TGTGCCAGCAGTGCGTGGACAGCGGCAAAACCCTACGAGCAGTACTTC. Recombination linked TRBV25-1 to TRBJ2-7; TRBD1 is a weak D gene call, 6 bases matching. The germline V gene sets CDR1 to MGHDK and CDR2 to SYGVNS. The CDR3, from cysteine to phenylalanine, totals 16 residues. This entry keeps only the CDR3 DNA: 48 bases, framed from base 1. The germline ends are 18 bases apart after V is trimmed by 4 bases and J by 2 bases.